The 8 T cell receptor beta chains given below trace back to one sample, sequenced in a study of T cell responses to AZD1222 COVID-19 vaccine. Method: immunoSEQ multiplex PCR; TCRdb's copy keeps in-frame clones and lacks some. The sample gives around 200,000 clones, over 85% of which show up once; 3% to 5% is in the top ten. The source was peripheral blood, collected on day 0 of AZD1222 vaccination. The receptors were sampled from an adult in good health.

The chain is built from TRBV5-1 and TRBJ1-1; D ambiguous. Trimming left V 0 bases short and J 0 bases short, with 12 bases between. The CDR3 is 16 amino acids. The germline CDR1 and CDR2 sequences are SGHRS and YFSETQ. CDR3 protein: CASSLAFTAMNTEAFF. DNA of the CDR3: TGCGCCAGCAGCTTGGCATTCACAGCTATGAACACTGAAGCTTTCTTT.

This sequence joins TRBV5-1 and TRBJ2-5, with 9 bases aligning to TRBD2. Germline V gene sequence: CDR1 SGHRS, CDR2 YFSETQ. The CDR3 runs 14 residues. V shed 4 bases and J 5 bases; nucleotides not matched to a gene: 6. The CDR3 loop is CASSGGRAGETQYF. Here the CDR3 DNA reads TGCGCCAGCAGCGGCGGGAGGGCCGGGGAGACCCAGTACTTC.

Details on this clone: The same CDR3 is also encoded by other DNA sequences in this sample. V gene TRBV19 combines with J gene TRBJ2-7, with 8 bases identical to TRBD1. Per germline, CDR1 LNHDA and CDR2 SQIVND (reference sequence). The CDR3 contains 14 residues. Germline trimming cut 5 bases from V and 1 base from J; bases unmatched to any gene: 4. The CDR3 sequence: CASSSTGGSYEQYF. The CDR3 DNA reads TGTGCCAGTAGTTCTACAGGGGGATCCTACGAGCAGTACTTC.

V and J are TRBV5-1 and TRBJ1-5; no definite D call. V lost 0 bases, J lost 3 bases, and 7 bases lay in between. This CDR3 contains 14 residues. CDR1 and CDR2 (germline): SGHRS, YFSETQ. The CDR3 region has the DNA TGCGCCAGCAGCTTGGATCCGAACAATCAGCCCCAGCATTTT. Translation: CASSLDPNNQPQHF.

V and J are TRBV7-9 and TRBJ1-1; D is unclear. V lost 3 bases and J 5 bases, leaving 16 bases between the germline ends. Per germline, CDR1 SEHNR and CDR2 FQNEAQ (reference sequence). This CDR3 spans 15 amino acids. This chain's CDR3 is CASSLGMGEWTEAFF. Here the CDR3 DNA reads TGTGCCAGCAGCTTGGGGATGGGAGAATGGACTGAAGCTTTCTTT.

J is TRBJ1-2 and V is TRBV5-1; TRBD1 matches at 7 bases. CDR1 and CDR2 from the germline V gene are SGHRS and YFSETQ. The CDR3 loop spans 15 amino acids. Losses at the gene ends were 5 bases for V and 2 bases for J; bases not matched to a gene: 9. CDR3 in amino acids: CASSWRTGINYGYTF. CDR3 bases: TGCGCCAGCAGTTGGCGGACAGGAATAAACTATGGCTACACCTTC.

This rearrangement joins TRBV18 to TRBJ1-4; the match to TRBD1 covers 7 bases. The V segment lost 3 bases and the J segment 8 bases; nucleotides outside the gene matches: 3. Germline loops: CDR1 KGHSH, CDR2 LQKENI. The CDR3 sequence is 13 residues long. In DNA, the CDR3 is TGTGCCAGCTCACCGTGGGACAGCGAAAAACTGTTTTTT. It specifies CASSPWDSEKLFF.

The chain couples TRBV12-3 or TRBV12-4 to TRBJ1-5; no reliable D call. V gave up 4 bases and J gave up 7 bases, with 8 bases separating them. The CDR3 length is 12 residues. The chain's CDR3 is CASSSRLQPQHF. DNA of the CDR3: TGTGCCAGCAGTTCCCGGTTACAGCCCCAGCATTTT.